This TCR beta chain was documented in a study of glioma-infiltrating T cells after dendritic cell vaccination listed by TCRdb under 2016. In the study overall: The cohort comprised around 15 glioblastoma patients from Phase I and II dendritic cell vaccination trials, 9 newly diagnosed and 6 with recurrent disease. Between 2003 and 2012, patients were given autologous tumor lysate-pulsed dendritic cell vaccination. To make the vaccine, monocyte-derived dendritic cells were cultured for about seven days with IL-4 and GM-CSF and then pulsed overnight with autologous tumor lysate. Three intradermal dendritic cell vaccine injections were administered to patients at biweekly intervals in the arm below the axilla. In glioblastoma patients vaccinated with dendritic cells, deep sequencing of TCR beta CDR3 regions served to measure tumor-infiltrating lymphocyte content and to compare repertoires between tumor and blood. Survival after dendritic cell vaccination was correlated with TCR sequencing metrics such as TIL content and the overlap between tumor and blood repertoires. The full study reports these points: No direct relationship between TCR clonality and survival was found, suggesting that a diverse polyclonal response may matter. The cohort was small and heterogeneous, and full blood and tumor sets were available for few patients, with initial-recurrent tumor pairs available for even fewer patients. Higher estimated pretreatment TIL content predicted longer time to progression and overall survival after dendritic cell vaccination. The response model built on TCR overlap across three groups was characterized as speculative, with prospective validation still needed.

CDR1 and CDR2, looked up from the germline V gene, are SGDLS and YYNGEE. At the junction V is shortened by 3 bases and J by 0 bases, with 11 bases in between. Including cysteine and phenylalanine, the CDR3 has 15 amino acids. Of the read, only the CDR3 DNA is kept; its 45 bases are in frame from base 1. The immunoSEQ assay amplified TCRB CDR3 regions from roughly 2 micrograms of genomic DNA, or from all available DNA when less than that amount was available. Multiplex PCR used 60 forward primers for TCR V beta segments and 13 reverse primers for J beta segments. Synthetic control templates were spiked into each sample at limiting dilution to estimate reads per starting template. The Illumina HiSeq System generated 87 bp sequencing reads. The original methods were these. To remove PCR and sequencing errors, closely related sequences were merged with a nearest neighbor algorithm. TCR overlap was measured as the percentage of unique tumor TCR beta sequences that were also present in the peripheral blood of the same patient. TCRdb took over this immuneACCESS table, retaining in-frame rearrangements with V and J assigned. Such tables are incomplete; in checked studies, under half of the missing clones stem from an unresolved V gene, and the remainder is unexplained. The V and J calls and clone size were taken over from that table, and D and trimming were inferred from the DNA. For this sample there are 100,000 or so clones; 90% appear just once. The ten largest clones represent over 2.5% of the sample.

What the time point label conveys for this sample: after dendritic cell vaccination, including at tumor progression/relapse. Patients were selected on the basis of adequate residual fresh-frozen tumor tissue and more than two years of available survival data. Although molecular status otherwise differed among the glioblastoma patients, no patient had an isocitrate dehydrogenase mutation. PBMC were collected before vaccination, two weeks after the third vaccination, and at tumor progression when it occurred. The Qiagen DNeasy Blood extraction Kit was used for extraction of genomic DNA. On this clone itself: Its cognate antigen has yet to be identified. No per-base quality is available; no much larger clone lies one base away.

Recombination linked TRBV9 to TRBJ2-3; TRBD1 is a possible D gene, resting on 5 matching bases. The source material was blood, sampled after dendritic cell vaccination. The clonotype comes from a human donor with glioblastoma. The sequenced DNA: TGTGCCAGCAGCGCCGTTGGACAAAGCACAGATACGCAGTATTTT. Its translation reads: CASSAVGQSTDTQYF.